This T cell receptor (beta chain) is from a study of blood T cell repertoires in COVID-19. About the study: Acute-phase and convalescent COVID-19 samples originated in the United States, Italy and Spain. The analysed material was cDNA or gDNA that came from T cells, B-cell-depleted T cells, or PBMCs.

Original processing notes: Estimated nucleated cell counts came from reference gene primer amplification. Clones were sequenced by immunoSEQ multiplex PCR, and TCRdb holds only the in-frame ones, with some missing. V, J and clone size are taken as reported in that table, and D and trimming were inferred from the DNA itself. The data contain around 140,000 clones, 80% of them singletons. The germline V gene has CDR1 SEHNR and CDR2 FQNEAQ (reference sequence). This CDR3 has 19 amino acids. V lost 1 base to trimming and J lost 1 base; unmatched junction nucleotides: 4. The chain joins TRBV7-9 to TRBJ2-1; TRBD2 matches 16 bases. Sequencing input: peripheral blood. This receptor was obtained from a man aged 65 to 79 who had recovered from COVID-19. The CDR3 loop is CASSLVGTSGRGSYNEQFF. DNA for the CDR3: TGTGCCAGCAGCTTAGTTGGGACTAGCGGGAGGGGTTCCTACAATGAGCAGTTCTTC.